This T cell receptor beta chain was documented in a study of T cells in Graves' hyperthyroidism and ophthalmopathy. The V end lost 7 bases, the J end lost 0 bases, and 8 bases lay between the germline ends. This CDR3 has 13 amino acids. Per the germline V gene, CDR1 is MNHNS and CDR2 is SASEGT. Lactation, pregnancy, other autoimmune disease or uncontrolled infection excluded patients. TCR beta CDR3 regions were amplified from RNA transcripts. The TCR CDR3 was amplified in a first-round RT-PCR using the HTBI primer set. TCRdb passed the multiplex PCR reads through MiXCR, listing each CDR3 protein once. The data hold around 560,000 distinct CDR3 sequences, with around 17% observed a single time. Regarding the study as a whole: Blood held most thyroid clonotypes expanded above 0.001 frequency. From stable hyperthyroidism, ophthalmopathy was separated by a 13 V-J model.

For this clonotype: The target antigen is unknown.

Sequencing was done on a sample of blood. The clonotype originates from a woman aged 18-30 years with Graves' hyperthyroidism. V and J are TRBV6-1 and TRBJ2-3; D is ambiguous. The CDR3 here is CASTLRSTDTQYF. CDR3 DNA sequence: TGTGCCAGCACCTTGAGGAGCACAGATACGCAGTATTTT.